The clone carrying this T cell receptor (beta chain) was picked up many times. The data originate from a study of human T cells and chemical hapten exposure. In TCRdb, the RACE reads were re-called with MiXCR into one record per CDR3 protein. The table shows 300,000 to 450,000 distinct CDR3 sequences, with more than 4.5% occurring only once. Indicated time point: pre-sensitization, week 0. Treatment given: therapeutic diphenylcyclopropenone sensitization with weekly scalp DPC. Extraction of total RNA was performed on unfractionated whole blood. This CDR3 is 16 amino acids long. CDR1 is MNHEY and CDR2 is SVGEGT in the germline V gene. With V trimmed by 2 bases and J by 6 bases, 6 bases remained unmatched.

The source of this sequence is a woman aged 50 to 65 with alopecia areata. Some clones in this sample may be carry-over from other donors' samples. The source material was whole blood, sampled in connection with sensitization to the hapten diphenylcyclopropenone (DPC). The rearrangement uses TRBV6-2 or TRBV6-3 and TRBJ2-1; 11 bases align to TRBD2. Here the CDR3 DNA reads TGTGCCAGCAGTTACCAACTAGCGGGAGCCCGCAATGAGCAGTTCTTC. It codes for CASSYQLAGARNEQFF.